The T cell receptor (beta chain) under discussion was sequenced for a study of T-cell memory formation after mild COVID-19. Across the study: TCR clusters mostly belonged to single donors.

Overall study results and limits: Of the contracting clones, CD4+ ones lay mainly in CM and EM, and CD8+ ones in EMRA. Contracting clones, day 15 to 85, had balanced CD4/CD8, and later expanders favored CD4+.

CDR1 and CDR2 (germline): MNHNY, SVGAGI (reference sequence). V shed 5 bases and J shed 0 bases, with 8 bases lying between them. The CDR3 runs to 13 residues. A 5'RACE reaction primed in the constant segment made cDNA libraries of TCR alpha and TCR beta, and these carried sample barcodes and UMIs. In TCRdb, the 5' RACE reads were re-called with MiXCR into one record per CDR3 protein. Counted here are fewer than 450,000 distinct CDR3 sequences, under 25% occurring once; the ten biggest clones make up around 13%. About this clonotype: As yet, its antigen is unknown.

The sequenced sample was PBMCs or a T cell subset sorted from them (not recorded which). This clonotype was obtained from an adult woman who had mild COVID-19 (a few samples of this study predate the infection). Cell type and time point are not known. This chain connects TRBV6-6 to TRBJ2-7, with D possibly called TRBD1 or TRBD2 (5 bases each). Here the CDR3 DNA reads TGTGCCAGCAGTGGGGACGGCTCCTACGAGCAGTACTTC. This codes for CASSGDGSYEQYF.